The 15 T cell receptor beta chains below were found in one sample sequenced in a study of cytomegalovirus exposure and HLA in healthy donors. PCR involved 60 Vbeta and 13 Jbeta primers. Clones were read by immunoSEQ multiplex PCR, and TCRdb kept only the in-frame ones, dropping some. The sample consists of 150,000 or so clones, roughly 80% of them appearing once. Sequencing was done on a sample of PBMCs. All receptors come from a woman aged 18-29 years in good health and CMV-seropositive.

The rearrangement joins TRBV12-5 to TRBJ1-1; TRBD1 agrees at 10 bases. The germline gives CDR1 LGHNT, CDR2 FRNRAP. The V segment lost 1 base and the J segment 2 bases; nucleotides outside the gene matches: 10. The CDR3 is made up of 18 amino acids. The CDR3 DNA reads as TGTGCTAGTGGTTTGGGGGCGGTGGGACAGGGGTCTAACACTGAAGCTTTCTTT. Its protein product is CASGLGAVGQGSNTEAFF.

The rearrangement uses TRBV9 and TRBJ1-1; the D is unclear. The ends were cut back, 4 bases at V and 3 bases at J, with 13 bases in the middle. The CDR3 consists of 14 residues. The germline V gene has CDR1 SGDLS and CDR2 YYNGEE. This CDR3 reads CASSPGILHTEAFF. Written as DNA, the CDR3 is TGTGCCAGCAGCCCGGGAATCCTTCACACTGAAGCTTTCTTT.

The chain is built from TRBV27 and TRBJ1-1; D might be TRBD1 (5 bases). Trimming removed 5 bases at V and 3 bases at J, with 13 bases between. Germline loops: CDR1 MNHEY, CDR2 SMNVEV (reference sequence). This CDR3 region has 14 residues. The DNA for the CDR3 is TGTGCCAGCAGTAGCCAGGGTGGGTACACTGAAGCTTTCTTT. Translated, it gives CASSSQGGYTEAFF.

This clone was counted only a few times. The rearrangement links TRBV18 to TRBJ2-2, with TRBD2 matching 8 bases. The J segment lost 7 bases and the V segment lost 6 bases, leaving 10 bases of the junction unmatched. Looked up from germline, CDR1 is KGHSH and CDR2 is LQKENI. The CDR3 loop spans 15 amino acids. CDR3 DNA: TGTGCCAGCTCTCAAATTAGCGGGGCCGGCGGGGAGCTGTTTTTT. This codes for CASSQISGAGGELFF.

For the CDR3, the DNA is TGTGCCAGTTCCGGGATTTACACCGGGGAGCTGTTTTTT. Amino acids: CASSGIYTGELFF. The chain combines TRBV10-3 with TRBJ2-2, with D perhaps matching TRBD2 (5 bases). Trimming stripped 10 bases from V and 3 bases from J, with 12 bases between. This CDR3 is built from 13 residues. From germline, CDR1 is ENHRY and CDR2 SYGVKD.

CDR3: CASSERLGGASTDTQYF. CDR3 DNA: TGTGCCAGCAGTGAACGGCTTGGCGGGGCAAGCACAGATACGCAGTATTTT. The chain recombines TRBV6-4 with TRBJ2-3; possible D gene TRBD2, 6 bases. This CDR3 is 17 amino acids long. Germline CDR1 is MRHNA and CDR2 is SNTAGT. V dropped 3 bases and J dropped 0 bases, with 16 bases sitting between them.

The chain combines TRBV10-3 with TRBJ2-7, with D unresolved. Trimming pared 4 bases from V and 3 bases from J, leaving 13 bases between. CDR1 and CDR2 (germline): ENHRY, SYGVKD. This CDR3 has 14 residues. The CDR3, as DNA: TGTGCCATCAGTGGTACAGACCGGTACTACGAGCAGTACTTC. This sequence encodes CAISGTDRYYEQYF.

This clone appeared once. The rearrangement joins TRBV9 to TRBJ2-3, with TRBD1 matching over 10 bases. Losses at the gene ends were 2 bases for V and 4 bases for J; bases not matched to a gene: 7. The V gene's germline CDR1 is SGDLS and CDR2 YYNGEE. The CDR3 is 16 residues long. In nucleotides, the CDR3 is TGTGCCAGCAGCGTTACCGGGACAGGGGTAGCAGATACGCAGTATTTT. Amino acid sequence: CASSVTGTGVADTQYF.

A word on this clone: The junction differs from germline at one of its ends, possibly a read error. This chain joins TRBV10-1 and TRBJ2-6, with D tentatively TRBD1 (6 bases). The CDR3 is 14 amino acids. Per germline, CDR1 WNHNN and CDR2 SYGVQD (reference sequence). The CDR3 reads CASRTGPGANGLTF. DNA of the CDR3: TGCGCCAGCAGAACAGGGCCTGGGGCCAACGGCCTGACTTTC.

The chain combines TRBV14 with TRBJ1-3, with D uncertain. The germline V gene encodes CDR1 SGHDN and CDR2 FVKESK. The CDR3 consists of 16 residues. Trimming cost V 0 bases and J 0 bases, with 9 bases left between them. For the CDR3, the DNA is TGTGCCAGCAGCCAAGAGCCTACAGTCTCTGGAAACACCATATATTTT. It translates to CASSQEPTVSGNTIYF.

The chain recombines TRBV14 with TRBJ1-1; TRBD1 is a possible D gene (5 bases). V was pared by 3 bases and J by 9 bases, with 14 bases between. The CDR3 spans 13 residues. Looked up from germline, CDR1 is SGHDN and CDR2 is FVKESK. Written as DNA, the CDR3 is TGTGCCAGCAGCCATCTCCAAGGGGCCCAAGCTTTCTTT. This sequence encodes CASSHLQGAQAFF.

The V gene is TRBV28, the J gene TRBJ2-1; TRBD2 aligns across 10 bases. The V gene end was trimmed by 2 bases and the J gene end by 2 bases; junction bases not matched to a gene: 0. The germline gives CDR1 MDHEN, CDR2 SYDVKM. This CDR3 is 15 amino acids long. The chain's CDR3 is CASSLLAGAYNEQFF. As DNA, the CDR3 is TGTGCCAGCAGTTTACTAGCGGGGGCCTACAATGAGCAGTTCTTC.

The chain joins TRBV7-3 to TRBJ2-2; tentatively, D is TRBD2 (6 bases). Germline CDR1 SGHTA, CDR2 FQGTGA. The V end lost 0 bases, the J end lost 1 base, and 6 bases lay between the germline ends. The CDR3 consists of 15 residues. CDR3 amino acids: CASSLTGGNTGELFF. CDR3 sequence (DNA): TGTGCCAGCAGCTTAACGGGGGGGAACACCGGGGAGCTGTTTTTT.

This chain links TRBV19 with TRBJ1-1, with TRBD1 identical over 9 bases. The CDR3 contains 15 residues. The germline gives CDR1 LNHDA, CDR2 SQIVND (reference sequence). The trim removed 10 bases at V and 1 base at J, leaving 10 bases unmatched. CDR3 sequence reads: CAILRTGEANTEAFF. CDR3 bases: TGTGCCATACTTCGGACAGGGGAGGCGAACACTGAAGCTTTCTTT.

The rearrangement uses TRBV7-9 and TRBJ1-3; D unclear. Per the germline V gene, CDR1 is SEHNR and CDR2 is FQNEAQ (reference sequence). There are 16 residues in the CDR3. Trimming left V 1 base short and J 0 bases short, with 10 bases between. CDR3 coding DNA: TGTGCCAGCAGCTTAGGGTACGGTAACTCTGGAAACACCATATATTTT. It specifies CASSLGYGNSGNTIYF.